These T cell receptor beta chains were read from a single sample in a study of T cell repertoires in cytomegalovirus infection. TCRdb called the reads again in MiXCR, with one record for every CDR3 protein. The table records about 830,000 distinct CDR3 sequences, approximately 30% of them present only once. The antigens of these receptors remain unknown. Sequenced here: cultured CD8+ T cells from PBMCs, sampled from culture after CMV antigen stimulation. These receptors were collected from a human donor in good health (CMV status not recorded). Some clones in this sample may be carry-over from other donors' samples. CDR3s include the opening cysteine and the closing phenylalanine or tryptophan. D genes are given only for firm matches. Clone size is shown for a subset of rows, as once, few, many or a class of expanded clone.

D gene	CDR3 length	clone size	V gene	J gene	CDR3 DNA	CDR3 protein
.	12	few	TRBV7-9	TRBJ2-7	TGTGCCAGCAGCTTAGGGTGGCGCGAGCAGTACTTC	CASSLGWREQYF
TRBD2	17	few	TRBV12-3/TRBV12-4	TRBJ2-1	TGTGCCAGCAGTTTAGATCCTAGCGGGGGCCTCGGGAATGAGCAGTTCTTC	CASSLDPSGGLGNEQFF
.	20	many	TRBV6-1	TRBJ1-1	TGTGCCAGCAGTGAAGTCCCATACGACTGGGCGGGTGGGAGGAACACTGAAGCTTTCTTT	CASSEVPYDWAGGRNTEAFF
.	15	.	TRBV28	TRBJ2-5	TGTGCCAGCAGCCGATCCGGGCCCCCGTCGGAGACCCAGTACTTC	CASSRSGPPSETQYF
.	12	.	TRBV27	TRBJ2-4	TGTGCCAGCAGTTCACGCAAAAACATTCAGTACTTC	CASSSRKNIQYF
TRBD1	14	.	TRBV6-2/TRBV6-3	TRBJ2-1	TGTGCCGGCAGGCTGACAGGGGGCTTAAATGAGCAGTTCTTC	CAGRLTGGLNEQFF
.	15	.	TRBV12-3/TRBV12-4	TRBJ2-3	TGTGCCACCATTGTAACTAGCTCCTCTACAGATACGCAGTATTTT	CATIVTSSSTDTQYF
TRBD1	15	few	TRBV7-9	TRBJ1-4	TGTGCCAGCAGCTTGCCCGGGACAGGGTCTGAAAAACTGTTTTTT	CASSLPGTGSEKLFF
.	14	.	TRBV7-3	TRBJ1-4	TGTGCCAGCAGCTTAGCAGCACCTCATGAAAAACTGTTTTTT	CASSLAAPHEKLFF
.	15	many	TRBV7-2	TRBJ1-4	TGTGCCAGCAGCTCCCCCGGGGGGGCAAATGAAAAACTGTTTTTT	CASSSPGGANEKLFF
.	17	.	TRBV5-6	TRBJ2-2	TGTGCCAGCAGCTTTTACAATCCCCAGGGGAACACCGGGGAGCTGTTTTTT	CASSFYNPQGNTGELFF